This is a list of T cell receptor beta chains from one sample in a study of cytomegalovirus exposure and HLA in healthy donors. The data were produced by immunoSEQ multiplex PCR, yet TCRdb's version contains in-frame clones alone and is incomplete. The data hold 150,000 to 200,000 clones, with 80% to 85% observed a single time. Specimen: PBMCs. The receptor source for this set is a young woman in good health and CMV-seropositive. Both conserved end residues are part of each CDR3. The order of the fields is V gene, J gene, clone size, D gene, CDR3 protein, CDR3 DNA. The D gene is left open where the match is weak. The size field is filled for only some rows; it gives once, few, many or a size class.

TRBV30	TRBJ2-5	NA	NA	CAWGGRAGRRETQYF	TGTGCCTGGGGGGGAAGGGCAGGGAGGCGAGAGACCCAGTACTTC
TRBV19	TRBJ2-1	NA	TRBD2	CASSRASGGSDEQFF	TGTGCCAGTAGCAGGGCTAGCGGAGGCAGCGATGAGCAGTTCTTC
TRBV5-1	TRBJ1-1	NA	NA	CASSLVGGLDTEAFF	TGCGCCAGCAGCTTGGTAGGAGGGCTGGACACTGAAGCTTTCTTT
TRBV7-6	TRBJ1-4	NA	NA	CASSPRRSTNEKLFF	TGTGCCAGCAGCCCACGGAGGTCAACTAATGAAAAACTGTTTTTT
TRBV9	TRBJ1-1	NA	NA	CASSPLTVLTEAFF	TGTGCCAGCAGCCCTTTGACAGTCCTCACTGAAGCTTTCTTT
TRBV2	TRBJ2-1	NA	TRBD2	CASSGGRGVRNEQFF	TGTGCCAGCAGTGGCGGGCGGGGGGTTCGTAATGAGCAGTTCTTC
TRBV11-2	TRBJ1-2	NA	TRBD1	CASSLDWGQLYGYTF	TGTGCCAGCAGCTTAGATTGGGGACAGCTCTATGGCTACACCTTC
TRBV29-1	TRBJ2-5	NA	NA	CSVKQGQTQYF	TGCAGCGTAAAACAGGGACAGACCCAGTACTTC
TRBV29-1	TRBJ2-5	NA	NA	CSVEGGIQETQYF	TGCAGCGTTGAGGGGGGAATCCAAGAGACCCAGTACTTC
TRBV9	TRBJ2-5	NA	TRBD1	CASSVVGQALETQYF	TGTGCCAGCAGCGTAGTGGGACAGGCCCTTGAGACCCAGTACTTC
TRBV7-8	TRBJ1-2	NA	NA	CASSSGRGEGYTF	TGTGCCAGCAGCTCGGGGAGGGGTGAGGGCTACACCTTC
TRBV27	TRBJ2-7	once	NA	CASSFSGSYEQYF	TGTGCCAGCAGTTTTAGCGGTTCCTACGAGCAGTACTTC
TRBV7-3	TRBJ2-3	once	TRBD2	CASSEGLAGGESPYF	TGTGCCAGCAGCGAAGGACTAGCGGGGGGCGAGTCTCCGTATTTT
TRBV7-3	TRBJ2-6	NA	TRBD2	CASSPRLAGDGANVLTF	TGTGCCAGCAGCCCCCGACTAGCGGGGGATGGGGCCAACGTCCTGACTTTC
TRBV2	TRBJ1-6	NA	NA	CASASSYNSPLYF	TGTGCCAGCGCTAGCTCCTATAATTCACCCCTCTACTTT
TRBV29-1	TRBJ1-1	NA	TRBD1	CSGVRQGARAFF	TGCAGCGGCGTCAGACAGGGGGCGCGGGCTTTCTTT
TRBV6-5	TRBJ2-3	few	TRBD2	CASRPTSGGTDTQYF	TGTGCCAGCAGACCTACTAGCGGGGGGACAGATACGCAGTATTTT
TRBV18	TRBJ2-2	NA	TRBD1	CASSPGQNTRELFF	TGTGCCAGCTCACCGGGACAGAACACCCGGGAGCTGTTTTTT
TRBV10-3	TRBJ1-2	NA	TRBD1	CAISVGTGEGYTF	TGTGCCATCAGTGTGGGGACAGGGGAAGGCTACACCTTC
TRBV9	TRBJ1-2	once	TRBD1	CASSARGTGSGGYTF	TGTGCCAGCAGCGCCCGAGGGACAGGCTCGGGCGGCTACACCTTC
TRBV6-1	TRBJ1-2	once	NA	CASTEGAGLGGGYTF	TGTGCCAGCACCGAAGGTGCGGGCTTAGGAGGGGGCTACACCTTC
TRBV27	TRBJ2-7	NA	NA	CASSLWGVHEQYF	TGTGCCAGCAGCCTGTGGGGGGTCCACGAGCAGTACTTC
TRBV7-9	TRBJ2-1	NA	NA	CASSVDRYNEQFF	TGTGCCAGCAGCGTGGACAGATACAATGAGCAGTTCTTC
TRBV9	TRBJ1-3	NA	NA	CASSVGEGGGNTIYF	TGTGCCAGCAGCGTAGGTGAAGGGGGTGGAAACACCATATATTTT
TRBV7-2	TRBJ2-1	NA	TRBD2	CASSFSGVRGNEQFF	TGTGCCAGCAGCTTTAGCGGGGTGAGAGGCAATGAGCAGTTCTTC
TRBV10-2	TRBJ2-1	NA	NA	CASSESRYNEQFF	TGCGCCAGCAGTGAGTCCCGGTACAATGAGCAGTTCTTC
TRBV5-5	TRBJ1-2	NA	NA	CASRSPGPAGGYTF	TGTGCCAGCAGATCCCCGGGTCCCGCGGGGGGCTACACCTTC
TRBV5-1	TRBJ1-2	NA	TRBD1	CASSEGQGAIDGYTF	TGCGCCAGCAGCGAAGGACAGGGGGCAATTGATGGCTACACCTTC
TRBV5-1	TRBJ2-3	NA	NA	CASSLGHGSDTQYF	TGCGCCAGCAGCTTAGGACACGGTAGTGATACGCAGTATTTT
TRBV4-2	TRBJ1-2	NA	NA	CASSEGPADDYGYTF	TGTGCCAGCAGCGAAGGACCTGCGGATGACTATGGCTACACCTTC
TRBV2	TRBJ2-5	NA	TRBD2	CASSELGLAGRETQYF	TGTGCCAGCAGTGAATTGGGGCTAGCGGGGAGAGAGACCCAGTACTTC
TRBV9	TRBJ2-2	NA	TRBD1	CASSAQGAQVAGELFF	TGTGCCAGCAGCGCACAGGGGGCGCAAGTGGCCGGGGAGCTGTTTTTT
TRBV5-4	TRBJ1-2	NA	NA	CASSLRGGNGYTF	TGTGCCAGCAGCTTGCGGGGGGGGAATGGCTACACCTTC
TRBV10-3	TRBJ2-2	NA	NA	CAISRGIGELFF	TGTGCCATCAGCAGGGGAATCGGGGAGCTGTTTTTT
TRBV6-6	TRBJ2-1	NA	NA	CASSLLGQEQFF	TGTGCCAGCAGCCTCCTGGGGCAGGAGCAGTTCTTC
TRBV30	TRBJ2-2	NA	TRBD2	CAWSVKAPERGGRTGELFF	TGTGCCTGGAGTGTAAAAGCCCCTGAGCGGGGGGGCAGAACCGGGGAGCTGTTTTTT
TRBV7-2	TRBJ2-2	few	NA	CACHRDRAEGGELFF	TGTGCCTGCCATCGCGACAGGGCGGAGGGCGGGGAGCTGTTTTTT
TRBV7-8	TRBJ1-1	NA	NA	CASSLAATNTEAFF	TGTGCCAGCAGCCTAGCCGCGACAAACACTGAAGCTTTCTTT
TRBV5-6	TRBJ2-1	NA	NA	CASSLTSGTSYNEQFF	TGTGCCAGCAGCTTAACTTCCGGGACTTCTTACAATGAGCAGTTCTTC
TRBV30	TRBJ1-5	few	NA	CAWSWGGNQPQHF	TGTGCCTGGAGTTGGGGCGGCAATCAGCCCCAGCATTTT
TRBV2	TRBJ2-1	NA	TRBD2	CASSGAGLRLNEQFF	TGTGCCAGCAGTGGAGCGGGGCTGAGGTTGAATGAGCAGTTCTTC
TRBV29-1	TRBJ2-5	once	TRBD2	CSAEGTTRQETQYF	TGCAGCGCCGAGGGGACTACACGCCAAGAGACCCAGTACTTC
TRBV4-1	TRBJ2-2	NA	NA	CASSQESRSYSNTGELFF	TGCGCCAGCAGCCAAGAGAGCCGAAGCTACTCGAACACCGGGGAGCTGTTTTTT
TRBV6-5	TRBJ2-7	few	NA	CASSPPGAYEQYF	TGTGCCAGCAGTCCTCCGGGGGCCTACGAGCAGTACTTC
TRBV28	TRBJ2-7	NA	NA	CASSLVGTGGEQYF	TGTGCCAGCAGTTTAGTGGGGACCGGGGGCGAGCAGTACTTC
TRBV19	TRBJ2-4	NA	NA	CASSILGSSKNIQYF	TGTGCCAGTAGTATCCTGGGGAGCTCCAAAAACATTCAGTACTTC